Below are 23 T cell receptor beta chains sequenced from a single sample in a study of cytomegalovirus exposure and HLA in healthy donors. The repertoire was sequenced with immunoSEQ multiplex PCR; TCRdb's copy has only in-frame clones and lacks some. Of some 110,000 clones detected, 88% appear once; the ten largest clones hold roughly 2%. The specimen sequenced was PBMCs. The receptors stem from a young woman in good health and CMV-seropositive.

This clone was detected only a few times. V and J are TRBV2 and TRBJ1-5; unclear D gene. CDR3 length: 15 amino acids. Trimming pared 6 bases from V and 0 bases from J, leaving 12 bases between. The germline gives CDR1 SNHLY, CDR2 FYNNEI. This CDR3 is CASRATEYSNQPQHF. As DNA, the CDR3 is TGTGCCAGCAGGGCCACAGAGTATAGCAATCAGCCCCAGCATTTT.

This rearrangement joins TRBV5-5 to TRBJ2-1, with a possible D match to TRBD2 (5 bases). Trimming pared 2 bases from V and 9 bases from J, leaving 21 bases between. CDR1 is SGHKS and CDR2 is YYEKEE in the germline V gene (reference sequence). The length of the CDR3 is 16 residues. The CDR3 reads CASSFNFGVVSSEQFF. Here the CDR3 DNA reads TGTGCCAGCAGCTTTAATTTCGGGGTCGTGAGTAGTGAGCAGTTCTTC.

The CDR3 nucleotides are TGTGCCAGCAGCTTCCTTTCTGCGGGGACCGGGGAGCTGTTTTTT. This translates into CASSFLSAGTGELFF. This chain links TRBV7-9 with TRBJ2-2, with D perhaps matching TRBD2 (6 bases). This CDR3 comprises 15 residues. The V gene's germline CDR1 is SEHNR and CDR2 FQNEAQ (reference sequence). Trimming took off 3 bases at V and 5 bases at J, with 13 bases between the two ends.

This chain joins TRBV4-3 and TRBJ1-2; no definite D call. The CDR3 is made up of 17 amino acids. Germline CDR1 and CDR2: LGHNA and YSLEER. V was cut by 0 bases and J by 4 bases, with 18 bases left in between. The CDR3 sequence is CASSQDRGSFKFYGYTF. The DNA for the CDR3 is TGCGCCAGCAGCCAAGATCGAGGGTCATTTAAATTCTATGGCTACACCTTC.

V is TRBV7-2 and J is TRBJ1-4; 8 positions match TRBD1. The CDR3 totals 17 residues. Germline lookup yields CDR1 SGHTA and CDR2 FQGNSA. V shed 0 bases, J shed 2 bases, and the junction held 5 bases outside the gene matches. In nucleotides, the CDR3 is TGTGCCAGCAGCTTAGCCCGCACAGGGGGGACTAATGAAAAACTGTTTTTT. Amino acid sequence: CASSLARTGGTNEKLFF.

This chain connects TRBV19 to TRBJ1-6; 8 bases agree with TRBD1. Losses at the gene ends were 3 bases for V and 9 bases for J; bases not matched to a gene: 7. Germline V gene sequence: CDR1 LNHDA, CDR2 SQIVND (reference sequence). The CDR3 runs 15 residues. The CDR3 loop reads CASSMGTGGRSPLHF. The CDR3 nucleotides are TGTGCCAGTAGTATGGGAACAGGGGGGCGTTCACCCCTCCACTTT.

The chain combines TRBV28 with TRBJ1-3; D ambiguous. Germline loops: CDR1 MDHEN, CDR2 SYDVKM. CDR3 length: 14 amino acids. V lost 7 bases, J lost 1 base, and 11 bases lay in between. CDR3 coding DNA: TGTGCCAGCAATTCCCTATTGTCTGGAAACACCATATATTTT. Translating gives CASNSLLSGNTIYF.

The chain has TRBV7-9 and TRBJ1-2; TRBD1 might be the D (6 bases). V lost 11 bases, J lost 6 bases, and 22 bases lay in between. This CDR3 has 14 residues. Germline V gene sequence: CDR1 SEHNR, CDR2 FQNEAQ (reference sequence). In nucleotides, the CDR3 is TGTGCCCGCACCGACTTAACAGGGTCGGATGGCTACACCTTC. The encoded protein is CARTDLTGSDGYTF.

The chain employs TRBV29-1 and TRBJ2-1; D is perhaps TRBD2 (7 bases). With 1 base removed from V and 5 bases from J, the gap between germline ends came to 12 bases. The CDR3 runs 14 residues. Germline CDR1 and CDR2: SQVTM and ANQGSEA. For the CDR3, the DNA is TGCAGCGTTGAAGGCGGGGGCCCGAACAATGAGCAGTTCTTC. Translation gives CSVEGGGPNNEQFF.

This rearrangement joins TRBV6-5 to TRBJ1-1; the match to TRBD1 covers 7 bases. Trimming cost V 6 bases and J 6 bases; bases outside gene matches: 7. Germline V lookup: CDR1 MNHEY, CDR2 SVGAGI. The CDR3 contains 13 residues. The CDR3 DNA sequence: TGTGCCAGCAGGGAGACAGGGTTCGCTGAAGCTTTCTTT. Translating gives CASRETGFAEAFF.

The genes are TRBV19 and TRBJ2-2; D call uncertain. The V end lost 3 bases, the J end lost 5 bases, and 16 bases lay between the germline ends. Germline-derived CDR1 and CDR2 are LNHDA and SQIVND (reference sequence). CDR3 length: 16 amino acids. CDR3 DNA: TGTGCCAGTAGTATGTCGACGCTAAGAGGAACCGGGGAGCTGTTTTTT. Its protein is CASSMSTLRGTGELFF.

The V call is TRBV7-9, the J call TRBJ1-2, with TRBD1 as a possible D gene (5 bases). The V gene lost 6 bases and the J gene lost 4 bases, with 18 bases spanning the gap. CDR1 SEHNR and CDR2 FQNEAQ come from the germline V gene (reference sequence). The CDR3 runs 15 residues. The CDR3 nucleotides read TGTGCCAGCAGATCCGACAGTTCCATTCGCTATGGCTACACCTTC. This gives the protein CASRSDSSIRYGYTF.

V gene TRBV27 combines with J gene TRBJ2-7; 7 bases are a match to TRBD1. The CDR3 contains 14 residues. Germline lookup yields CDR1 MNHEY and CDR2 SMNVEV (reference sequence). The V and J ends lost 3 bases and 5 bases, in that order; junction bases with no gene match: 7. In DNA, the CDR3 is TGTGCCAGCAGTTTGATGGACAGGATCCACGAGCAGTACTTC. This codes for CASSLMDRIHEQYF.

This clone showed up just once. V usage is TRBV7-9 and J usage is TRBJ2-1, with D perhaps TRBD1 (5 bases). The CDR3 is 15 residues long. The V and J ends lost 2 bases and 10 bases respectively, with 18 bases between them. Germline V gene lookup returns CDR1 SEHNR and CDR2 FQNEAQ (reference sequence). This chain's CDR3 is CASSLPTDILREQFF. CDR3 sequence (DNA): TGTGCCAGCAGCTTACCTACGGACATCTTAAGGGAGCAGTTCTTC.

This clone has only one observation. The chain employs TRBV27 and TRBJ2-1, with 9 bases fitting TRBD2. The length of the CDR3 is 12 residues. J lost 13 bases, V lost 6 bases, and 7 bases had no gene match. Per the germline V gene, CDR1 is MNHEY and CDR2 is SMNVEV (reference sequence). The CDR3 region is CASSLTSGDQFF. In DNA form, the CDR3 reads TGTGCCAGCAGCTTGACTAGCGGAGACCAGTTCTTC.

The CDR3 bases are TGTGCCAGCTCACCACGGAGCGGGGCGAACACCGGGGAGCTGTTTTTT. Amino acids: CASSPRSGANTGELFF. The chain couples TRBV18 to TRBJ2-2; 7 nucleotides match TRBD2. The germline gives CDR1 KGHSH, CDR2 LQKENI. The CDR3 runs 16 residues. V shed 1 base, J shed 0 bases, and the junction held 2 bases outside the gene matches. Full variable domain (remainder filled in from reference TRBV18 and TRBJ2-2): NAGVMQNPRHLVRRRGQEARLRCSPMKGHSHVYWYRQLPEEGLKFMVYLQKENIIDESGMPKERFSAEFPKEGPSILRIQQVVRGDSAAYFCASSPRSGANTGELFFGEGSRLTVL.

This clone has a single count. This chain uses TRBV27 with TRBJ2-3; TRBD2 agrees at 9 bases. V lost 3 bases to trimming and J lost 5 bases; unmatched junction nucleotides: 6. Germline CDR1 reads MNHEY; CDR2 reads SMNVEV (reference sequence). The CDR3 runs to 15 residues. CDR3: CASSFSSGVQDTQYF. The CDR3 region has the DNA TGTGCCAGCAGTTTCTCTAGCGGGGTTCAAGATACGCAGTATTTT.

The V and J genes are TRBV6-5 and TRBJ2-7; 10 nucleotides align to TRBD1. J was trimmed by 6 bases and V by 2 bases; bases with no gene match: 4. CDR1 and CDR2 (germline): MNHEY, SVGAGI. The CDR3 spans 14 residues. For the CDR3, the DNA is TGTGCCAGCAGTTACGGGACAGGGGCTGGCGAGCAGTACTTC. It specifies CASSYGTGAGEQYF.

The V and J genes are TRBV15 and TRBJ1-2; 9 positions agree with TRBD1. Losses at the gene ends were 3 bases for V and 1 base for J; bases not matched to a gene: 9. The CDR3 length is 17 residues. Germline V gives CDR1 LNHNV, CDR2 YYDKDF (reference sequence). CDR3 residues: CATSSPGQGIVNYGYTF. As DNA, the CDR3 is TGTGCCACCAGCAGCCCGGGACAGGGTATAGTTAACTATGGCTACACCTTC.

This chain joins TRBV29-1 and TRBJ1-2; D unclear. Trimming left V 7 bases short and J 2 bases short, with 11 bases between. This CDR3 is 12 amino acids long. Germline values: CDR1 SQVTM, CDR2 ANQGSEA. CDR3 sequence: CSAPRGNYGYTF. In DNA, the CDR3 is TGCAGCGCCCCCCGAGGAAACTATGGCTACACCTTC.

The chain employs TRBV4-1 and TRBJ1-1; D is uncertain. The V end was cut by 1 base, the J end by 0 bases, with 9 bases between. The CDR3 has 15 residues. Germline values: CDR1 MGHRA, CDR2 YSYEKL. The CDR3 sequence is CASSQVERMNTEAFF. The CDR3 DNA reads TGCGCCAGCAGCCAAGTTGAGAGGATGAACACTGAAGCTTTCTTT.

This rearrangement joins TRBV6-1 to TRBJ2-1; 10 bases are shared with TRBD2. The CDR3 spans 15 residues. V lost 4 bases to trimming and J lost 0 bases; unmatched junction nucleotides: 0. Germline V lookup: CDR1 MNHNS, CDR2 SASEGT. The CDR3 DNA is TGTGCCAGCAGTGTAGCGGGGGGCTCCTACAATGAGCAGTTCTTC. The encoded protein is CASSVAGGSYNEQFF.

This chain uses TRBV27 with TRBJ1-6, with D unclear. The CDR3 has 14 residues. Trimming removed 6 bases from V and 11 bases from J, with 17 bases in between. CDR1 is MNHEY, CDR2 SMNVEV, per germline (reference sequence). Here the CDR3 DNA reads TGTGCCAGCAGCAGTAAATCGGACTTACCACCCCTCCACTTT. Protein: CASSSKSDLPPLHF.